Listed here are 12 T cell receptor beta chains from one sample, sequenced in a study of Ad26.COV2.S vaccination and SARS-CoV-2 variants. Measured with immunoSEQ multiplex PCR; TCRdb has only the in-frame clones, and not every one. This table has about 350,000 clones, about 91% appearing once. Sequencing used peripheral blood, obtained after recovery from COVID-19. Every receptor here comes from a human donor who had recovered from COVID-19.

The chain is built from TRBV9 and TRBJ2-7; D remains unclear. Trimming took off 0 bases at V and 12 bases at J, with 16 bases between the two ends. The CDR3 totals 13 residues. CDR1 SGDLS and CDR2 YYNGEE come from the germline V gene. CDR3 sequence reads: CASSVGTAFDLYF. The CDR3 DNA reads TGTGCCAGCAGCGTAGGGACGGCGTTTGATCTGTACTTC. Complete variable domain (other parts from reference TRBV9 and TRBJ2-7): DSGVTQTPKHLITATGQRVTLRCSPRSGDLSVYWYQQSLDQGLQFLIQYYNGEERAKGNILERFSAQQFPDLHSELNLSSLELGDSALYFCASSVGTAFDLYFGPGTRLTVT.

CDR3 sequence reads: CASSLTGGRAFF. The CDR3 DNA reads as TGTGCCAGCAGCTTGACTGGCGGAAGGGCTTTCTTT. V gene TRBV5-6 combines with J gene TRBJ1-1; no clear D. The CDR3 runs 12 residues. V was clipped by 1 base and J by 11 bases, with 12 bases between them. Germline V CDR1 and CDR2: SGHDT, YYEEEE.

The genes are TRBV7-9 and TRBJ2-1; the match to TRBD2 covers 11 bases. The CDR3 loop spans 17 amino acids. Trimming cost V 5 bases and J 10 bases; bases outside gene matches: 16. Germline-derived CDR1 and CDR2 are SEHNR and FQNEAQ (reference sequence). DNA for the CDR3: TGTGCCAGCAGCCGCCGCCCGACTAGCGGGGAAGGTCAGGAGCAGTTCTTC. It specifies CASSRRPTSGEGQEQFF.

The CDR3 DNA reads TGTGCCAGCAGCCTAAGAGACCCGGACAGCCGAAACACCATATATTTT. This sequence encodes CASSLRDPDSRNTIYF. The rearrangement uses TRBV9 and TRBJ1-3; D may be TRBD1 (6 bases). Germline V CDR1 and CDR2: SGDLS, YYNGEE. This CDR3 has 16 residues. V lost 4 bases to trimming and J lost 5 bases, with 19 bases between them.

This clone was counted a single time. V gene TRBV18 combines with J gene TRBJ2-7; the D gene is possibly TRBD2 (6 bases). CDR1 is KGHSH and CDR2 is LQKENI in the germline V gene. This CDR3 is 13 amino acids long. V gave up 0 bases and J gave up 3 bases, with 6 bases separating them. In DNA, the CDR3 is TGTGCCAGCTCACCACCGGAGGGCTACGAGCAGTACTTC. Translation: CASSPPEGYEQYF.

The chain employs TRBV6-5 and TRBJ1-1, with D possibly TRBD1 on 6 matching bases. The CDR3 is 14 amino acids. Per germline, CDR1 MNHEY and CDR2 SVGAGI. The V end was cut by 4 bases, the J end by 1 base, with 10 bases between. The CDR3 spells CASSWDTGNTEAFF. The DNA of the CDR3 is TGTGCCAGCAGTTGGGACACAGGGAACACTGAAGCTTTCTTT.

This sequence joins TRBV19 and TRBJ2-2; TRBD1 matches 7 bases. The V gene end was trimmed by 8 bases and the J gene end by 4 bases; junction bases not matched to a gene: 1. The CDR3 contains 12 residues. Germline V gene data show CDR1 as LNHDA and CDR2 as SQIVND (reference sequence). CDR3 DNA sequence: TGTGCCAGTGACAGGGCCACCGGGGAGCTGTTTTTT. It translates to CASDRATGELFF.

The chain is built from TRBV11-2 and TRBJ1-3; no clear D. Germline V CDR1 and CDR2: SGHAT, FQNNGV. CDR3 length: 19 residues. Between the trimmed V and J ends, which lost 3 bases and 0 bases, there was a span of 21 bases. The CDR3 is CASSFSPSNLLSSGNTIYF. DNA for the CDR3: TGTGCCAGCAGCTTTTCCCCTAGCAACCTCTTAAGCTCTGGAAACACCATATATTTT.

The V gene is TRBV4-1, the J gene TRBJ1-4; 7 nucleotides agree with TRBD1. Germline V lookup: CDR1 MGHRA, CDR2 YSYEKL. V dropped 3 bases and J dropped 3; count of bases not matched to a gene: 19. The CDR3 length is 20 residues. CDR3 coding DNA: TGCGCCAGCAGCCAGGATGCCAGGACAGGCCGTCGTTCGGCTAATGAAAAACTGTTTTTT. Translated: CASSQDARTGRRSANEKLFF.

The chain couples TRBV4-1 to TRBJ2-1; possible D gene TRBD2, 6 bases. Germline lookup yields CDR1 MGHRA and CDR2 YSYEKL. CDR3 size: 15 residues. V was trimmed by 1 base and J by 8 bases, leaving 15 bases between them. The CDR3 is CASSQGGRSEDEQFF. DNA of the CDR3: TGCGCCAGCAGCCAAGGGGGGAGGAGTGAGGATGAGCAGTTCTTC.

V usage is TRBV19 and J usage is TRBJ2-5, with a weak D call TRBD1 (8 bases). Trimming stripped 10 bases from V and 2 bases from J, with 17 bases between. The CDR3 is 14 amino acids. Germline CDR1 and CDR2: LNHDA and SQIVND (reference sequence). CDR3 DNA sequence: TGTGCCACCACGCACAGGGGGGGTCAAGAGACCCAGTACTTC. Its translation: CATTHRGGQETQYF.

For the CDR3, the DNA is TGCGCCAGCAGCCAAGATCTGCGGGAGCAAGAGACCCAGTACTTC. This codes for CASSQDLREQETQYF. The chain combines TRBV4-3 with TRBJ2-5; TRBD2 matches at 7 bases. V lost 0 bases, J lost 2 bases, and 3 bases stayed unmatched. CDR3 size: 15 residues. Germline lookup yields CDR1 LGHNA and CDR2 YSLEER.